Listed below are T cell receptor beta chains from one sample, sequenced in a study of OX40 agonist ivuxolimab in advanced cancers. The protocol was immunoSEQ multiplex PCR, while the TCRdb copy is restricted to in-frame clones and leaves out a portion. The sample records tens of thousands of clones, around 83% being singletons. Sequenced material: CD4+ or CD8+ T cells sorted from blood, taken in a trial of the OX40 agonist ivuxolimab. The receptors stem from an adult with an advanced solid tumor such as melanoma, head and neck, liver or kidney cancer. The CDR3 runs from the conserved cysteine through the conserved F or W. Fields, in order: J gene, D gene, V gene, clone size, CDR3 protein, CDR3 DNA. D genes are given only for firm matches. Rows give clone size only sometimes, using once, few, many, or a class for an expanded clone.

TRBJ2-2	-	TRBV6-5	-	CASSYSRAGELFF	TGTGCCAGCAGTTACTCGAGGGCCGGGGAGCTGTTTTTT
TRBJ2-7	TRBD1	TRBV7-3	-	CASSLSVGTGGNEQYF	TGTGCCAGCAGCTTATCGGTGGGGACAGGGGGAAACGAGCAGTACTTC
TRBJ2-7	-	TRBV7-2	-	CASSLRYEQYF	TGTGCCAGCAGCCTGAGATACGAGCAGTACTTC
TRBJ1-6	TRBD1	TRBV25-1	few	CASSGQGDSPLHF	TGTGCCAGCAGTGGGCAGGGGGATTCACCCCTCCACTTT
TRBJ2-2	-	TRBV28	once	CASSFTQETGELFF	TGTGCCAGCAGCTTCACCCAGGAAACCGGGGAGCTGTTTTTT
TRBJ1-2	-	TRBV19	-	CASSPMSRRGYGYTF	TGTGCCAGTAGTCCAATGTCGCGCAGGGGCTATGGCTACACCTTC
TRBJ2-7	-	TRBV7-2	-	CASSLVVIYEQYF	TGTGCCAGCAGCTTAGTGGTCATCTACGAGCAGTACTTC
TRBJ1-1	TRBD1	TRBV7-9	-	CASSSGQGTNTEAFF	TGTGCCAGCAGCTCTGGACAGGGGACGAACACTGAAGCTTTCTTT
TRBJ2-3	-	TRBV4-2	-	CASSQRSEDTQYF	TGTGCCAGCAGCCAAAGGTCGGAAGATACGCAGTATTTT
TRBJ2-7	-	TRBV5-4	-	CASSLVGVARDEQYF	TGTGCCAGCAGCTTGGTTGGGGTAGCCCGGGACGAGCAGTACTTC
TRBJ2-7	-	TRBV5-6	once	CASSLGTGLGPPEQYF	TGTGCCAGCAGCTTGGGAACAGGGTTAGGCCCCCCTGAGCAGTACTTC
TRBJ1-3	-	TRBV6-1	-	CASKRASGNTIYF	TGTGCCAGCAAAAGGGCATCAGGAAACACCATATATTTT
TRBJ1-5	-	TRBV30	-	CAWSATGRSNQPQHF	TGTGCCTGGAGTGCAACCGGGCGTAGCAATCAGCCCCAGCATTTT
TRBJ2-3	TRBD1	TRBV7-3	-	CASSLKTGSTDTQYF	TGTGCCAGCAGCTTAAAGACAGGGAGCACAGATACGCAGTATTTT
TRBJ1-1	-	TRBV28	-	CASLWAGNTEAFF	TGTGCCAGCCTTTGGGCTGGTAACACTGAAGCTTTCTTT
TRBJ2-5	-	TRBV7-9	-	CASSLWGDQETQYF	TGTGCCAGCAGCCTTTGGGGGGACCAAGAGACCCAGTACTTC
TRBJ2-1	-	TRBV6-5	-	CASASFLGGEQFF	TGTGCCAGCGCGAGCTTTTTAGGGGGTGAGCAGTTCTTC
TRBJ2-4	-	TRBV11-2	-	CASSLDWADLAKNIQYF	TGTGCCAGCAGCTTAGATTGGGCAGACTTAGCCAAAAACATTCAGTACTTC
TRBJ1-5	TRBD1	TRBV19	-	CASSSTGRFGQPQHF	TGTGCCAGTAGTTCGACAGGGCGATTCGGTCAGCCCCAGCATTTT
TRBJ2-2	TRBD1	TRBV19	-	CASQDRPNTGELFF	TGTGCCAGTCAGGACAGGCCGAACACCGGGGAGCTGTTTTTT
TRBJ2-7	-	TRBV6-5	few	CASSPTPARSYEQYF	TGTGCCAGCAGTCCAACACCAGCAAGGTCCTACGAGCAGTACTTC
TRBJ2-3	-	TRBV30	-	CAWSQARQSTDTQYF	TGTGCCTGGAGCCAGGCCCGGCAGAGCACAGATACGCAGTATTTT
TRBJ1-2	-	TRBV29-1	-	CSVEEGTLSYGYTF	TGCAGCGTTGAAGAAGGGACATTATCCTATGGCTACACCTTC
TRBJ2-7	-	TRBV28	-	CASSLTGTFIYEQYF	TGTGCCAGCAGTCTCACGGGGACGTTCATCTACGAGCAGTACTTC
TRBJ2-7	-	TRBV29-1	-	CSVERIDSYEQYF	TGCAGCGTCGAACGCATAGACAGCTACGAGCAGTACTTC
TRBJ2-2	TRBD1	TRBV2	-	CASSQTGFGELFF	TGTGCCAGCAGTCAGACAGGGTTCGGGGAGCTGTTTTTT
TRBJ1-4	-	TRBV30	-	CAWSAGVNEKLFF	TGTGCCTGGAGTGCGGGTGTTAATGAAAAACTGTTTTTT
TRBJ1-4	-	TRBV4-1	once	CASSQAQLNEKLFF	TGCGCCAGCAGCCAAGCCCAGCTTAATGAAAAACTGTTTTTT